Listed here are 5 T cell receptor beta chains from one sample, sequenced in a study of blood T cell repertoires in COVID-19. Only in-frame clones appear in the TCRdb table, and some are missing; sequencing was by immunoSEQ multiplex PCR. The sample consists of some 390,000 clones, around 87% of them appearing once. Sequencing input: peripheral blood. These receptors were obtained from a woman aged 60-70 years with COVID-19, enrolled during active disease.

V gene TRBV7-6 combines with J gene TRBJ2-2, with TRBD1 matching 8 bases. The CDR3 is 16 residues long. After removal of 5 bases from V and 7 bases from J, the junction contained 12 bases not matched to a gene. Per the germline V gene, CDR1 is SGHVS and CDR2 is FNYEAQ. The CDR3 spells CASSLTGVVNGGELFF. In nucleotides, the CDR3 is TGTGCCAGCAGCCTGACAGGGGTGGTGAACGGCGGGGAGCTGTTTTTT.

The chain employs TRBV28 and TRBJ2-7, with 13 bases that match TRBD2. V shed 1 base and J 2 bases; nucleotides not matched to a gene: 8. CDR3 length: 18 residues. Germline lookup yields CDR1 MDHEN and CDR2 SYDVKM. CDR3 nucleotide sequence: TGTGCCAGCAGTTTATCCCTTCAGACTAGCGGGGGGACCTACGAGCAGTACTTC. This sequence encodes CASSLSLQTSGGTYEQYF.

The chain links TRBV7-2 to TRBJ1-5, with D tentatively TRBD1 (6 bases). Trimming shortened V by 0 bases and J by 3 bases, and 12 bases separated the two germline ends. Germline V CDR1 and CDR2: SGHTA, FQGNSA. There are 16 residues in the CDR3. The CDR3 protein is CASSLAGQAFNQPQHF. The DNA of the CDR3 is TGTGCCAGCAGCTTAGCGGGACAAGCCTTCAATCAGCCCCAGCATTTT.

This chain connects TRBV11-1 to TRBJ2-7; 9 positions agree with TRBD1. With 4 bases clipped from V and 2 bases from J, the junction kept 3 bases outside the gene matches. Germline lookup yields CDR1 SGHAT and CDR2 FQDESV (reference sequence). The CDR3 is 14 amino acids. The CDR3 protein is CASSWRQGAYEQYF. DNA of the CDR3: TGTGCCAGCAGCTGGCGACAGGGGGCCTACGAGCAGTACTTC.

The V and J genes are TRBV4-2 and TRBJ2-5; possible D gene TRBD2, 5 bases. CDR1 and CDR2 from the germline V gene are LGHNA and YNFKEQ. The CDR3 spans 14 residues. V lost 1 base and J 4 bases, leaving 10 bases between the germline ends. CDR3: CASSQAASRETQYF. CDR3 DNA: TGTGCCAGCAGCCAAGCGGCTAGCAGAGAGACCCAGTACTTC.